Listed below are T cell receptor beta chains from one sample, sequenced in a study of T cells in Graves' hyperthyroidism and ophthalmopathy. Each CDR3 protein is one row after TCRdb ran MiXCR on the multiplex PCR reads. The table includes hundreds of thousands of distinct CDR3 sequences, about 14% detected once. Sequencing was done on a sample of blood. Every receptor here comes from a young woman with Graves' hyperthyroidism. The CDR3 runs from the conserved cysteine through the conserved F or W. The D gene is left open where the match is weak. Not all rows give a size; the values are once, few, many and, for expanded clones, a class.

CDR3	DNA	size	D	length	V	J
CSATRTRTGELFF	TGCAGTGCTACCCGGACTAGAACCGGGGAGCTGTTTTTT	NA	TRBD2	13	TRBV20-1	TRBJ2-2
CSVIGTGRNQPQHF	TGCAGCGTTATAGGGACAGGGCGGAATCAGCCCCAGCATTTT	NA	TRBD1	14	TRBV29-1	TRBJ1-5
CASSFVGYGYTF	TGTGCCAGCAGTTTTGTCGGCTATGGCTACACCTTC	few	NA	12	TRBV12-3/TRBV12-4	TRBJ1-2
CASSDLTSGSDNEQFF	TGTGCCAGCAGTGACCTGACTAGCGGGAGCGACAATGAGCAGTTCTTC	NA	TRBD2	16	TRBV6-1	TRBJ2-1
CASRLTGNEQFF	TGTGCCAGCAGACTCACGGGAAATGAGCAGTTCTTC	many	NA	12	TRBV3-1	TRBJ2-1
CASSYPLDTDTQYF	TGTGCCAGCAGTTACCCTCTGGACACAGATACGCAGTATTTT	NA	NA	14	TRBV6-5	TRBJ2-3
CASSPARAYGRSPLHF	TGTGCCAGCAGTCCCGCCAGGGCATATGGACGTTCACCCCTCCACTTT	many	NA	16	TRBV28	TRBJ1-6
CASSYQGAGVTEAFF	TGTGCCAGCAGTTATCAGGGGGCTGGGGTCACTGAAGCTTTCTTT	NA	TRBD1	15	TRBV2	TRBJ1-1
CAISDAGQGVQETQYF	TGTGCCATCAGTGACGCGGGACAGGGAGTCCAAGAGACCCAGTACTTC	NA	TRBD1	16	TRBV10-3	TRBJ2-5
CASRHIIPDTQYF	TGTGCCAGCAGACACATAATTCCAGATACGCAGTATTTT	many	NA	13	TRBV28	TRBJ2-3
CAISGLAGTGELFF	TGTGCCATCAGTGGGCTAGCCGGCACCGGGGAGCTGTTTTTT	NA	NA	14	TRBV10-3	TRBJ2-2
CASSYRIPSDATNEKLFF	TGTGCCAGCAGCTATAGGATCCCCTCCGATGCAACTAATGAAAAACTGTTTTTT	few	NA	18	TRBV7-9	TRBJ1-4
CASIEGTGGPNEQYF	TGTGCCAGCATCGAGGGAACGGGAGGACCCAACGAGCAGTACTTC	NA	TRBD2	15	TRBV2	TRBJ2-7
CASRPPGSEQFF	TGTGCCAGCAGACCCCCCGGGTCCGAGCAGTTCTTC	NA	NA	12	TRBV6-2/TRBV6-3	TRBJ2-1
CAWSEGETQYF	TGTGCCTGGAGTGAAGGCGAGACCCAGTACTTC	many	NA	11	TRBV30	TRBJ2-5
CAIRSAGATGELFF	TGTGCCATCCGTTCAGCGGGGGCCACCGGGGAGCTGTTTTTT	few	TRBD2	14	TRBV10-3	TRBJ2-2
CASSLQWDPAYFGNEQFF	TGTGCCAGCAGCTTACAGTGGGATCCGGCGTACTTTGGAAATGAGCAGTTCTTC	few	NA	18	TRBV7-9	TRBJ2-1
CASSARVAEPTTSTDTQYF	TGTGCCAGTAGTGCCCGGGTAGCGGAACCCACGACTAGCACAGATACGCAGTATTTT	NA	NA	19	TRBV19	TRBJ2-3
CASSIEMDPTVEAFF	TGTGCCAGTAGTATAGAAATGGATCCGACGGTTGAAGCTTTCTTT	NA	NA	15	TRBV19	TRBJ1-1
CSAEAGGGHEQYF	TGCAGCGCGGAAGCGGGAGGAGGACACGAGCAGTACTTC	NA	TRBD2	13	TRBV29-1	TRBJ2-7
CSARVGAVYEQYF	TGCAGTGCTAGAGTGGGGGCAGTCTACGAGCAGTACTTC	few	NA	13	TRBV20-1	TRBJ2-7
CASSLGGGAGVPPGVYNEQFF	TGTGCCAGCAGCCTCGGGGGGGGGGCGGGAGTTCCCCCCGGGGTATACAATGAGCAGTTCTTC	NA	TRBD2	21	TRBV28	TRBJ2-1
CASSIRTSGSLETQYF	TGTGCCAGCAGTATCCGGACTAGCGGGAGTCTAGAGACCCAGTACTTC	few	TRBD2	16	TRBV27	TRBJ2-5
CASSGRVRDTQYF	TGTGCCAGTAGCGGTCGAGTCCGAGATACGCAGTATTTT	NA	NA	13	TRBV19	TRBJ2-3
CASSPTLGRENEKLFF	TGTGCCAGCAGCCCCACACTCGGCAGGGAGAATGAAAAACTGTTTTTT	NA	NA	16	TRBV7-9	TRBJ1-4
CASSLVYRETQYF	TGTGCCAGCAGCTTAGTCTACCGAGAGACCCAGTACTTC	few	NA	13	TRBV7-6	TRBJ2-5
CASSRGLAHTDTQYF	TGTGCCAGCAGCCGCGGACTAGCGCATACAGATACGCAGTATTTT	many	TRBD2	15	TRBV4-2	TRBJ2-3
CASSLMASGNNEQFF	TGCGCCAGCAGCTTGATGGCTAGCGGGAACAATGAGCAGTTCTTC	NA	TRBD2	15	TRBV5-1	TRBJ2-1
CASSLTGQGYNEQFF	TGTGCCAGCAGCCTTACGGGACAGGGCTACAATGAGCAGTTCTTC	many	TRBD1	15	TRBV7-8	TRBJ2-1
CASRPIGYSYGYTF	TGTGCCAGCAGGCCCATAGGGTATAGCTATGGCTACACCTTC	NA	NA	14	TRBV28	TRBJ1-2
CASSYSTDYGYTF	TGTGCCAGCAGTTACTCGACCGACTATGGCTACACCTTC	many	NA	13	TRBV6-5	TRBJ1-2